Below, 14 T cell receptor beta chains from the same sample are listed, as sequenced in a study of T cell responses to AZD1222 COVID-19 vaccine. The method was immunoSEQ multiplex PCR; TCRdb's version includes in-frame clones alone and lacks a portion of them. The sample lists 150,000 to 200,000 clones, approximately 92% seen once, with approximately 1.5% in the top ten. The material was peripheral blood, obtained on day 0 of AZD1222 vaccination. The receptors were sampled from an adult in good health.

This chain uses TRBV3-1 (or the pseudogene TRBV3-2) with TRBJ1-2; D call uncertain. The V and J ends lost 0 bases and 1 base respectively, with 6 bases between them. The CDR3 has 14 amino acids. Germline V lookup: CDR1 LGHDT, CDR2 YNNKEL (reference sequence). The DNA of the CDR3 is TGTGCCAGCAGCCAAGAAACGGATAACTATGGCTACACCTTC. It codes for CASSQETDNYGYTF.

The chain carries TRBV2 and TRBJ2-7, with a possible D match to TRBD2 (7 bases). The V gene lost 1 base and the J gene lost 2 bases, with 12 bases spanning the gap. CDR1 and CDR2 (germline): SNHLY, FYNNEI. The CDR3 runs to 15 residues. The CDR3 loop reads CASSEGAGAPYEQYF. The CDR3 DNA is TGTGCCAGCAGTGAAGGGGCGGGGGCTCCCTACGAGCAGTACTTC.

CDR3 region: CASRPRNGQGTYGYTF. The CDR3 DNA sequence: TGTGCCAGCAGGCCCCGTAACGGGCAGGGCACCTATGGCTACACCTTC. V is TRBV11-2 and J is TRBJ1-2; D perhaps matches TRBD1 (5 bases). Germline loops: CDR1 SGHAT, CDR2 FQNNGV. CDR3 length: 16 amino acids. V was clipped by 6 bases and J by 4 bases, with 21 bases between them.

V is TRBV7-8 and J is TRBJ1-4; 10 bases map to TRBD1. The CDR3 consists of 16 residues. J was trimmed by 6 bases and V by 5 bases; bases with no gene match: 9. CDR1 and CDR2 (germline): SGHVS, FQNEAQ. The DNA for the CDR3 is TGTGCCAGCAGCCGGGACAGGGGCGGAGGGGATGAAAAACTGTTTTTT. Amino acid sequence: CASSRDRGGGDEKLFF.

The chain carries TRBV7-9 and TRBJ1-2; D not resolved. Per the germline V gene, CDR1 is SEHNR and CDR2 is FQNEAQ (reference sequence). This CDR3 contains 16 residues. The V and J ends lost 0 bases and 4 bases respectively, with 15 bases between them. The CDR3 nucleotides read TGTGCCAGCAGCTTAGCGGGCGAGACGGTGACCTATGGCTACACCTTC. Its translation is CASSLAGETVTYGYTF.

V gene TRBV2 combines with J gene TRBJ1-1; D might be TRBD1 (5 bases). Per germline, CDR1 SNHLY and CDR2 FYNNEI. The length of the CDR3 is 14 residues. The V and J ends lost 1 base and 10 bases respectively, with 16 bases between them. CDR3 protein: CASSEEGRGTVAFF. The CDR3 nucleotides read TGTGCCAGCAGTGAAGAGGGACGAGGAACAGTAGCTTTCTTT.

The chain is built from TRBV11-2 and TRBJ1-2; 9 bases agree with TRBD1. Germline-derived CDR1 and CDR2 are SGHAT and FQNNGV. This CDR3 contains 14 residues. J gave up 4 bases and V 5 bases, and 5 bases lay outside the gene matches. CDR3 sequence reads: CASSITGGAYGYTF. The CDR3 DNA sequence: TGTGCCAGCAGCATAACAGGGGGCGCCTATGGCTACACCTTC.

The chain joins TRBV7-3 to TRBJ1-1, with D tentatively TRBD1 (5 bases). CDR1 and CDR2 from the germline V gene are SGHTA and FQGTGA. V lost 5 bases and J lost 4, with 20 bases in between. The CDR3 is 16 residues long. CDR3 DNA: TGTGCCAGCAGCATCGCAGCGACAGACGCGGCCACTGAAGCTTTCTTT. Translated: CASSIAATDAATEAFF.

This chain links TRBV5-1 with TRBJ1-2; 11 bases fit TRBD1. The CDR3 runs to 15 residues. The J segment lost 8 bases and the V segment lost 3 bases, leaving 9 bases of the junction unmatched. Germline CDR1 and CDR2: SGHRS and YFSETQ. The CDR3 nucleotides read TGCGCCAGCAGCTCCGGAACGGACAGGGGGCTAGGCTACACCTTC. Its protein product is CASSSGTDRGLGYTF.

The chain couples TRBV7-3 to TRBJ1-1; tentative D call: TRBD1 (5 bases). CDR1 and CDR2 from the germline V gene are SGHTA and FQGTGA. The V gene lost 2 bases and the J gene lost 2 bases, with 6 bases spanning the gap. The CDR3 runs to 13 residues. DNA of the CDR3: TGTGCCAGCAGCTTAGGGGCAAACACTGAAGCTTTCTTT. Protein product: CASSLGANTEAFF.

The CDR3 nucleotides read TGTGCCAGCAGGACGGGGGTGTCGGCTAATGAAAAACTGTTTTTT. Translated: CASRTGVSANEKLFF. The V call is TRBV9, the J call TRBJ1-4, with a possible D match to TRBD1 (5 bases). CDR1 is SGDLS, CDR2 YYNGEE, per germline. The ends were cut back, 5 bases at V and 3 bases at J, with 14 bases in the middle. This CDR3 has 15 amino acids.

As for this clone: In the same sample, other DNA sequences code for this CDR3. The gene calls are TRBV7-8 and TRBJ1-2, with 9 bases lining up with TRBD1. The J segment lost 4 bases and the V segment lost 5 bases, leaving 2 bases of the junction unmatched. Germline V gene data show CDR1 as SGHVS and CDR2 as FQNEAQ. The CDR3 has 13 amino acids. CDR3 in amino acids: CASSPTGGYGYTF. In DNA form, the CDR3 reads TGTGCCAGCAGCCCGACAGGGGGCTATGGCTACACCTTC. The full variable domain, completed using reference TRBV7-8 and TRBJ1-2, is GAGVSQSPRYKVAKRGQDVALRCDPISGHVSLFWYQQALGQGPEFLTYFQNEAQLDKSGLPSDRFFAERPEGSVSTLKIQRTQQEDSAVYLCASSPTGGYGYTFGSGTRLTVV.

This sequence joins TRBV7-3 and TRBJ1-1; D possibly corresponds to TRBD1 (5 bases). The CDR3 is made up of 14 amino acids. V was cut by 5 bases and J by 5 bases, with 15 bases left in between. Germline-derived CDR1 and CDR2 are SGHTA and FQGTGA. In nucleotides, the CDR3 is TGTGCCAGCAGCGCCCGTGCGGGGGGTACTGAAGCTTTCTTT. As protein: CASSARAGGTEAFF. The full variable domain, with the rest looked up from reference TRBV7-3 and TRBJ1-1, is GAGVSQTPSNKVTEKGKYVELRCDPISGHTALYWYRQSLGQGPEFLIYFQGTGAADDSGLPNDRFFAVRPEGSVSTLKIQRTERGDSAVYLCASSARAGGTEAFFGQGTRLTVV.

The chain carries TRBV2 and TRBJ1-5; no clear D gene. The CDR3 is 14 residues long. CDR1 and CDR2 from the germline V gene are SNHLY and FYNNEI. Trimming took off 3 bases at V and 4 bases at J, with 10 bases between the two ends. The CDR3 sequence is CASSDRGVNQPQHF. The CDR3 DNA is TGTGCCAGCAGTGACCGCGGAGTTAATCAGCCCCAGCATTTT.